This T cell receptor beta chain was sequenced during a study of shared clonotypes between healthy human individuals. Looking at the study overall: Researchers assigned three CD4 naive, three CD4 memory, two CD8 naive and one CD8 memory plate to each donor.

Splitting of each subset's genomic DNA was done evenly across several immunoSEQ plates. This table comes from immunoSEQ multiplex PCR, and its TCRdb copy is limited to in-frame clones, with some not included. Of around 940,000 clones in the sample, 60% to 85% were seen once. The donor population consisted of healthy HIV-negative adults with no recent acute infections or vaccinations. The authors divided CD4+ cells into CD45RA+ naive and CD45RA-negative memory subsets. This CDR3 has 15 residues. Germline V CDR1 and CDR2: MNHNY, SVGAGI (reference sequence). V dropped 6 bases and J dropped 3 bases, with 18 bases sitting between them.

This sequence was found in a young man in good health. The J gene is TRBJ2-7, the V gene TRBV6-6; no definite D call. The material sequenced was memory CD4+ T cells sorted from blood. Subset given: CD45RA-negative fraction. For the CDR3, the DNA is TGTGCCAGCAGCCCCAACCGACTTACGGACTACGAGCAGTACTTC. Amino acids: CASSPNRLTDYEQYF.